A single sample is the source of the 32 T cell receptor beta chains below, sequenced in a study of T-cell memory formation after mild COVID-19. A single record per CDR3 protein comes from TCRdb applying MiXCR to the 5' RACE reads. The top ten hold approximately 4% of the sample, which has more than 150,000 distinct CDR3 sequences, roughly 12% seen once. Sequencing was carried out using PBMCs or a T cell subset sorted from them (not recorded which). The receptors originated from a man younger than 35 who had mild COVID-19 (a few samples of this study predate the infection). Cell type and time point are not known.

The rearrangement uses TRBV5-4 and TRBJ1-1, with D tentatively TRBD1 (5 bases). Trimming removed 4 bases at V and 2 bases at J, with 12 bases between. The CDR3 consists of 14 residues. Germline V gene sequence: CDR1 SGHNT, CDR2 YYREEE (reference sequence). In nucleotides, the CDR3 is TGTGCCAGCAGCGCGAGACAGCCAAACACTGAAGCTTTCTTT. Its translation is CASSARQPNTEAFF.

Many counts were recorded for this clonotype. The gene calls are TRBV5-1 and TRBJ2-5; 11 bases are a match to TRBD2. The CDR3 contains 16 residues. Germline V CDR1 and CDR2: SGHRS, YFSETQ. The V gene end was trimmed by 4 bases and the J gene end by 5 bases; junction bases not matched to a gene: 10. This CDR3 is CASSMTSGNGRETQYF. The CDR3 DNA sequence: TGCGCCAGCAGCATGACTAGCGGGAACGGGCGGGAGACCCAGTACTTC.

This clonotype has only a few counts. The chain links TRBV7-9 to TRBJ2-2; D is possibly TRBD1 or TRBD2 (5 bases each). Germline values: CDR1 SEHNR, CDR2 FQNEAQ (reference sequence). The CDR3 extends over 14 amino acids. Trimming cost V 3 bases and J 4 bases, with 9 bases left between them. Written as DNA, the CDR3 is TGTGCCAGCAGCTTTCCGGGGACCACCGGGGAGCTGTTTTTT. Translating it yields CASSFPGTTGELFF.

The V call is TRBV5-1, the J call TRBJ1-2, with TRBD1 matching 10 bases. The CDR3 consists of 15 residues. The germline gives CDR1 SGHRS, CDR2 YFSETQ. The V gene end was trimmed by 3 bases and the J gene end by 7 bases; junction bases not matched to a gene: 9. CDR3 protein: CASSWTSTGGFGYTF. For the CDR3, the DNA is TGCGCCAGCAGCTGGACCTCGACAGGGGGCTTTGGCTACACCTTC.

V gene TRBV3-1 combines with J gene TRBJ2-2; D perhaps matches TRBD1 (5 bases). Trimming removed 0 bases from V and 12 bases from J, with 17 bases in between. This CDR3 is 15 amino acids long. Looked up from germline, CDR1 is LGHDT and CDR2 is YNNKEL (reference sequence). CDR3 protein: CASSQEGLSRGQLFF. CDR3 nucleotide sequence: TGTGCCAGCAGCCAAGAGGGCCTCTCTAGGGGTCAGCTGTTTTTT.

V is TRBV6-2 or TRBV6-3 and J is TRBJ1-1; possible D gene TRBD1, 5 bases. Trimming shortened V by 6 bases and J by 2 bases, and 10 bases separated the two germline ends. The V gene's germline CDR1 is MNHEY and CDR2 SVGEGT. The CDR3 spans 13 residues. CDR3 DNA sequence: TGTGCCAGCAGCTGGGACGGAAACACTGAAGCTTTCTTT. As protein: CASSWDGNTEAFF.

This clonotype was counted many times. V usage is TRBV3-1 and J usage is TRBJ2-5, with 11 positions matching TRBD2. CDR3 size: 19 residues. Unmatched junction bases numbered 15, after V lost 4 bases and J lost 2 bases. Germline loops: CDR1 LGHDT, CDR2 YNNKEL (reference sequence). The CDR3, as DNA: TGTGCCAGCAGCCTTGGCGGGTGGACTAGCGGGCGTGAACAAGAGACCCAGTACTTC. Its protein is CASSLGGWTSGREQETQYF.

This clonotype was observed a handful of times. The gene calls are TRBV6-5 and TRBJ2-7, with TRBD1 matching over 8 bases. This CDR3 contains 13 residues. J lost 9 bases, V lost 8 bases, and 12 bases had no gene match. Germline lookup yields CDR1 MNHEY and CDR2 SVGAGI. CDR3 in DNA: TGTGCCAGCTCCAGACAGGGGTTCGGAAGGCAGTACTTC. Amino acid sequence: CASSRQGFGRQYF.

This clonotype was seen only a few times. The gene calls are TRBV6-5 and TRBJ2-5; D is tentatively TRBD1 or TRBD2 (5 bases each). The germline gives CDR1 MNHEY, CDR2 SVGAGI. This CDR3 comprises 15 residues. Trimming shortened V by 6 bases and J by 3 bases, and 17 bases separated the two germline ends. The CDR3 loop reads CASSRPGTGKETQYF. CDR3 nucleotide sequence: TGTGCCAGCAGCCGTCCCGGGACGGGGAAAGAGACCCAGTACTTC.

This clonotype was observed a few times. The chain is built from TRBV2 and TRBJ2-5; 7 nucleotides line up with TRBD1. This CDR3 comprises 16 residues. Unmatched junction bases numbered 13, after V lost 7 bases and J lost 2 bases. Germline assignment: CDR1 SNHLY and CDR2 FYNNEI. DNA of the CDR3: TGTGCCAGCAATGCTGCCCCTGGGGGACAGCAAGAGACCCAGTACTTC. Amino acids: CASNAAPGGQQETQYF.

This rearrangement joins TRBV12-3 or TRBV12-4 to TRBJ2-2, with TRBD1 as a possible D gene (5 bases). This CDR3 spans 15 amino acids. Deletions cut 2 bases from V and 5 bases from J, with 12 bases between. In nucleotides, the CDR3 is TGTGCCAGCAGTTTATCCCAGGGTCGGACCGGGGAGCTGTTTTTT. Translation: CASSLSQGRTGELFF.

V usage is TRBV20-1 and J usage is TRBJ2-1, with D perhaps matching TRBD1 (7 bases). The CDR3 extends over 16 amino acids. Trimming took 1 base from V and 7 from J, leaving 20 bases between them. Per germline, CDR1 DFQATT and CDR2 SNEGSKA (reference sequence). The CDR3 spells CSARALEGTTGNEQFF. The DNA for the CDR3 is TGCAGTGCTAGAGCTCTGGAGGGGACGACAGGGAATGAGCAGTTCTTC.

The V gene is TRBV6-2 or TRBV6-3, the J gene TRBJ2-4, with D perhaps TRBD2 (6 bases). The germline V and J ends were trimmed by 4 bases and 2 bases, with 9 bases remaining between them. The CDR3 has 14 amino acids. Germline-derived CDR1 and CDR2 are MNHEY and SVGEGT. The CDR3 is CASSSGVTKNIQYF. CDR3 DNA sequence: TGTGCCAGCAGTTCGGGGGTCACCAAAAACATTCAGTACTTC.

This clonotype was picked up many times. This chain links TRBV10-3 with TRBJ2-2; D possibly corresponds to TRBD1 (5 bases). Trimming left V 6 bases short and J 0 bases short, with 17 bases between. Germline assignment: CDR1 ENHRY and CDR2 SYGVKD. CDR3 length equals 17 residues. The CDR3 coding sequence is TGTGCCATCAGGACACCCCTGGGGCAACCGAACACCGGGGAGCTGTTTTTT. Translation: CAIRTPLGQPNTGELFF.

The table lists this clonotype with many counts. This chain connects TRBV5-1 to TRBJ1-4; 8 bases align to TRBD1. Germline assignment: CDR1 SGHRS and CDR2 YFSETQ. The CDR3 sequence is 15 residues long. The ends lost 0 bases at V and 8 bases at J; junction bases unmatched: 6. The chain's CDR3 is CASSLEGRGHEKLFF. The CDR3 nucleotides read TGCGCCAGCAGCTTGGAGGGCAGGGGGCACGAAAAACTGTTTTTT.

This chain uses TRBV20-1 with TRBJ2-3, with 13 bases that match TRBD2. CDR3 length equals 16 residues. V lost 2 bases to trimming and J lost 4 bases; unmatched junction nucleotides: 6. CDR1 is DFQATT, CDR2 SNEGSKA, per germline (reference sequence). The CDR3 region has the DNA TGCAGTGCTAGATCCCTCGGACTAGCGGGGGCAGATACGCAGTATTTT. It is translated as CSARSLGLAGADTQYF.

The chain joins TRBV24-1 to TRBJ1-1; D might be TRBD1 (5 bases). Germline V CDR1 and CDR2: KGHDR, SFDVKD. V lost 7 bases to trimming and J lost 4 bases, with 12 bases between them. This CDR3 region has 13 residues. The CDR3 loop reads CATSDRQTTEAFF. Written as DNA, the CDR3 is TGTGCCACCAGCGACCGACAGACCACTGAAGCTTTCTTT.

This chain uses TRBV12-3 or TRBV12-4 with TRBJ2-7; D tentatively fits TRBD1 or TRBD2 (6 bases each). Trimming removed 8 bases at V and 5 bases at J, with 22 bases between. The CDR3 spans 15 residues. The chain's CDR3 is CASGTLGWGADEQYF. For the CDR3, the DNA is TGTGCCAGCGGGACCCTTGGTTGGGGGGCTGACGAGCAGTACTTC.

This clonotype appeared a few times. This chain joins TRBV24-1 and TRBJ2-1; no firm D call. Trimming removed 1 base from V and 6 bases from J, with 0 bases in between. CDR1 KGHDR and CDR2 SFDVKD come from the germline V gene. The CDR3 totals 11 residues. The CDR3 nucleotides read TGTGCCACCAGTGATTTCAATGAGCAGTTCTTC. Translation gives CATSDFNEQFF.

The chain is built from TRBV15 and TRBJ2-7, with 8 bases matching TRBD1. The V and J ends lost 3 bases and 7 bases, in that order; junction bases with no gene match: 8. CDR1 and CDR2 from the germline V gene are LNHNV and YYDKDF (reference sequence). The CDR3 is 14 amino acids. The CDR3 region has the DNA TGTGCCACCAGCAGGGGAGGACAGGGCTGGGAGCAGTACTTC. Translating gives CATSRGGQGWEQYF.

The genes are TRBV4-2 and TRBJ1-1, with D uncertain. Germline lookup yields CDR1 LGHNA and CDR2 YNFKEQ. The CDR3 has 15 amino acids. Trimming left V 0 bases short and J 1 base short, with 9 bases between. The CDR3 DNA follows: TGTGCCAGCAGCCAAGAGAAGGGTCCGAACACTGAAGCTTTCTTT. Its translation is CASSQEKGPNTEAFF.

The J gene is TRBJ2-5, the V gene TRBV5-1; a possible D gene is TRBD2 (5 bases). The V and J ends lost 1 base and 3 bases respectively, with 10 bases between them. The CDR3 covers 14 residues. Germline CDR1 SGHRS, CDR2 YFSETQ. The CDR3 nucleotides are TGCGCCAGCAGCTTGTTCGGGGATGAAGAGACCCAGTACTTC. This codes for CASSLFGDEETQYF.

The chain is built from TRBV4-3 and TRBJ2-5, with 10 bases matching TRBD2. Unmatched junction bases numbered 20, after V lost 5 bases and J lost 5 bases. The CDR3 has 19 residues. Germline V gives CDR1 LGHNA, CDR2 YSLEER. CDR3 nucleotides: TGCGCCAGCAGCAAAAGGGTTCAGGGGACTAGCGTATCGAAGGAGACCCAGTACTTC. Translated, it gives CASSKRVQGTSVSKETQYF.

This clonotype was detected only a few times. This chain uses TRBV7-2 with TRBJ2-7, with 8 nucleotides matching TRBD1. The ends lost 2 bases at V and 3 bases at J; junction bases unmatched: 3. Per germline, CDR1 SGHTA and CDR2 FQGNSA. CDR3 length equals 14 residues. The CDR3 loop reads CASSLQGAFYEQYF. The CDR3 coding sequence is TGTGCCAGCAGCTTACAGGGGGCCTTCTACGAGCAGTACTTC.

The V call is TRBV20-1, the J call TRBJ1-1; D not resolved. The CDR3 is 12 residues long. V lost 3 bases and J 5 bases, leaving 10 bases between the germline ends. Per germline, CDR1 DFQATT and CDR2 SNEGSKA (reference sequence). CDR3 DNA sequence: TGCAGTGCTAGCCCCTTAGGGACTGAAGCTTTCTTT. Protein: CSASPLGTEAFF.

This clonotype occurred many times. CDR3 residues: CASSLNRGRAFF. The CDR3 DNA follows: TGTGCCAGCAGTTTAAACAGGGGTCGAGCTTTCTTT. The V call is TRBV12-3 or TRBV12-4, the J call TRBJ1-1, with TRBD1 matching over 7 bases. The CDR3 length is 12 residues. J was trimmed by 10 bases and V by 2 bases; bases with no gene match: 4.

This chain uses TRBV7-2 with TRBJ1-2, with a tentative D call TRBD1 (6 bases). With 4 bases removed from V and 7 bases from J, the gap between germline ends came to 10 bases. This CDR3 contains 12 residues. Germline-derived CDR1 and CDR2 are SGHTA and FQGNSA. This CDR3 is CASSSQGGGYTF. The CDR3, as DNA: TGTGCCAGCAGCTCACAGGGAGGTGGCTACACCTTC. Looking up the rest from reference TRBV7-2 and TRBJ1-2 gives the full variable domain: GAGVSQSPSNKVTEKGKDVELRCDPISGHTALYWYRQSLGQGLEFLIYFQGNSAPDKSGLPSDRFSAERTGGSVSTLTIQRTQQEDSAVYLCASSSQGGGYTFGSGTRLTVV.

The rearrangement uses TRBV6-1 and TRBJ2-5; the D gene is possibly TRBD1 (6 bases). This CDR3 spans 14 amino acids. V lost 3 bases and J 5 bases, leaving 13 bases between the germline ends. CDR1 is MNHNS, CDR2 SASEGT, per germline. In DNA, the CDR3 is TGTGCCAGCAGTGACCGACAGGCCTCGGAGACCCAGTACTTC. Protein sequence: CASSDRQASETQYF.

In this sample, this clonotype turned up a few times. The J gene is TRBJ1-5, the V gene TRBV6-2 or TRBV6-3; perhaps TRBD1 as D (5 bases). Trimming pared 0 bases from V and 1 base from J, leaving 16 bases between. The CDR3 loop spans 18 amino acids. The V gene's germline CDR1 is MNHEY and CDR2 SVGEGT. Written as DNA, the CDR3 is TGTGCCAGCAGTTACTCGAGTTGGGGGAGGCAAAGCAATCAGCCCCAGCATTTT. It codes for CASSYSSWGRQSNQPQHF.

This clonotype was seen a few times. The chain employs TRBV21-1 and TRBJ2-3. TRBV21-1 is shown as a pseudogene. The CDR3 runs to 13 residues. The CDR3 coding sequence is TGTGCCAGCAGCAAAGCTCCCCAGGATACGCAGTATTTT. Protein sequence: CASSKAPQDTQYF.

This chain uses TRBV2 with TRBJ1-6; 10 bases agree with TRBD1. V dropped 4 bases and J dropped 3; count of bases not matched to a gene: 0. Per the germline V gene, CDR1 is SNHLY and CDR2 is FYNNEI. The CDR3 runs to 15 residues. The DNA for the CDR3 is TGTGCCAGCAGTGGGACAGGGGGCTATAATTCACCCCTCCACTTT. It yields the protein CASSGTGGYNSPLHF.

The rearrangement links TRBV5-6 to TRBJ2-7, with D maybe TRBD2 (5 bases). Germline V CDR1 and CDR2: SGHDT, YYEEEE. Trimming shortened V by 5 bases and J by 3 bases, and 15 bases separated the two germline ends. This CDR3 has 14 residues. DNA for the CDR3: TGTGCCAGCAGAGCGGCAGGCGAAAACTACGAGCAGTACTTC. Amino acids: CASRAAGENYEQYF.